This entry is about one T cell receptor (beta chain). Its antigen remains unidentified. Per-base qualities were not stored, and no clone one base away is much larger. CDR1 and CDR2, looked up from the germline V gene (reference sequence), are LNHDA and SQIVND. V loses 6 bases of germline sequence and J loses 8 bases, and the interval between the two ends is 16 bases. The CDR3 sequence holds 14 residues, the cysteine and phenylalanine included. The read is trimmed to its CDR3 DNA, 42 bases read in frame from base 1. The library was obtained by the immunoSEQ multiplex PCR assay. Drawn from immuneACCESS, this table holds only the in-frame rearrangements with V and J called that TCRdb kept. Clones are partly lost; checked studies trace under half to an unresolved V gene and leave the rest unexplained. The sample table records about 23,000 clones; over 75% of these occur just once. The ten largest account for 7.7% of the sample.

The data belong to a study of T cell changes during pregnancy in multiple sclerosis (dated by TCRdb to about 2019). For the wider study: In women with multiple sclerosis, the researchers looked at how the T cell repertoire shifted as pregnancy progressed.

This chain is built from TRBV19 and TRBJ1-4; D gene: possibly TRBD1, on 6 matching bases. The receptor was derived from a female donor with multiple sclerosis, enrolled in a pregnancy study. The specimen was CD8+ T cells from peripheral blood mononuclear cells, collected after pregnancy. The nucleotide sequence reads as follows: TGTGCCAGTAGCCTCCAGGGGACGGTGGAAAAACTGTTTTTT. This codes for CASSLQGTVEKLFF.